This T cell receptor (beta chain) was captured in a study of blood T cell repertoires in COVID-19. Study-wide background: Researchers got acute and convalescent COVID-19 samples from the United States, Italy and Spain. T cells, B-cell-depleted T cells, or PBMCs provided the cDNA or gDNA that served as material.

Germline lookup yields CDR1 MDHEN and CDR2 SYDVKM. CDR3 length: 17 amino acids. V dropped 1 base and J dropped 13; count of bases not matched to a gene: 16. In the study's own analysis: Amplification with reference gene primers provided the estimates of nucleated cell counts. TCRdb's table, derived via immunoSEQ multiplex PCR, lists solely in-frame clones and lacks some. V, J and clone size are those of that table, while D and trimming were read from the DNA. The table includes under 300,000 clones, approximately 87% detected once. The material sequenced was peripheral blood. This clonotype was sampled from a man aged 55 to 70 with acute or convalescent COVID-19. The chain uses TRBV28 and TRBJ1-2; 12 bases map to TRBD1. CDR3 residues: CASSLSRRGTGGLPPTF. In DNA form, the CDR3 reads TGTGCCAGCAGTTTATCCCGGCGCGGGACAGGGGGCCTCCCCCCCACCTTC.